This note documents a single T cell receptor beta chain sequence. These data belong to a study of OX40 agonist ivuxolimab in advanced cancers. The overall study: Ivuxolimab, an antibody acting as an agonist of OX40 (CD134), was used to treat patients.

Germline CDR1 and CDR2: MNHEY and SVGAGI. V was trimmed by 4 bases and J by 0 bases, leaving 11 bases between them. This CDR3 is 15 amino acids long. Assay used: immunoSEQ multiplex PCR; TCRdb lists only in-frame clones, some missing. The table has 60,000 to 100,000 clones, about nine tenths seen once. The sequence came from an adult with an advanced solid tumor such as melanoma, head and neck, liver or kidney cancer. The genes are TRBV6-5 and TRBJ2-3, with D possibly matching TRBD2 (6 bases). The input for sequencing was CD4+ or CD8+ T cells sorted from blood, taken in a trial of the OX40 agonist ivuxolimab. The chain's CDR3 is CASSFIAESTDTQYF. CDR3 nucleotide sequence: TGTGCCAGCAGTTTCATAGCGGAGAGCACAGATACGCAGTATTTT.